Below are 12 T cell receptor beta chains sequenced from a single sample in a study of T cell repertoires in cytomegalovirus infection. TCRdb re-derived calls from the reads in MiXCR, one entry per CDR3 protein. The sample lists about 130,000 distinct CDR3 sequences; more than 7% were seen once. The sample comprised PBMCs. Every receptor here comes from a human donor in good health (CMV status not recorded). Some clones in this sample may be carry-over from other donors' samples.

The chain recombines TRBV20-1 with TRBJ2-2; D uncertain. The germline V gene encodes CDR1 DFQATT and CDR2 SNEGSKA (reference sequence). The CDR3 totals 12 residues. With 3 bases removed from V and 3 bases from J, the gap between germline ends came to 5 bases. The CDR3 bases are TGCAGTGCTAGCCTAGACACCGGGGAGCTGTTTTTT. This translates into CSASLDTGELFF.

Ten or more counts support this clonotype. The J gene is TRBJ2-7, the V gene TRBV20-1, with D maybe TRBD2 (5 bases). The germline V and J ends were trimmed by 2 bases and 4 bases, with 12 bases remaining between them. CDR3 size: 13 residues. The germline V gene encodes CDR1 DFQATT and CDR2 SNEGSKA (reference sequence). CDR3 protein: CSARWEGGYEQYF. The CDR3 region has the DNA TGCAGTGCTAGATGGGAAGGAGGTTACGAGCAGTACTTC.

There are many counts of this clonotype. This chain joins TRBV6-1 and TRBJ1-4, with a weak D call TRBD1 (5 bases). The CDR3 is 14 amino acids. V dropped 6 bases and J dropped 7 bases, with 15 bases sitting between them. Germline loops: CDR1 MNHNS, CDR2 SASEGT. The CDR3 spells CASSPLGGGEKLFF. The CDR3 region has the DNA TGTGCCAGCAGCCCCCTGGGGGGGGGTGAAAAACTGTTTTTT.

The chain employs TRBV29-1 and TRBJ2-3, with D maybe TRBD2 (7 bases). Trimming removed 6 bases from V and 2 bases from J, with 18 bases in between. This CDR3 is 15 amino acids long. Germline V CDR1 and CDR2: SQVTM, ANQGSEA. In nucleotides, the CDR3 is TGCAGCGTACAACTGAGGGGGGGGAACACAGATACGCAGTATTTT. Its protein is CSVQLRGGNTDTQYF.

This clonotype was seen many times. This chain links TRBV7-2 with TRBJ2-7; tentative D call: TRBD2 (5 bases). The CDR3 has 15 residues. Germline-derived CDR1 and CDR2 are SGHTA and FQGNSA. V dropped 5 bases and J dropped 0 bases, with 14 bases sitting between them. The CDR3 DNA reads TGTGCCAGCAGCCCCCGGACTCAAAGCTCCTACGAGCAGTACTTC. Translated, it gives CASSPRTQSSYEQYF.

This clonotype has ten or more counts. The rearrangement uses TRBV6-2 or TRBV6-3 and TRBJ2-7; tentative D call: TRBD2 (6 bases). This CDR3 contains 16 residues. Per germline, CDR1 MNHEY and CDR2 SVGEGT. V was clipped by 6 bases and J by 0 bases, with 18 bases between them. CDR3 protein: CASSNGMRGSSYEQYF. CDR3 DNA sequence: TGTGCCAGCAGCAACGGGATGCGGGGTAGCTCCTACGAGCAGTACTTC.

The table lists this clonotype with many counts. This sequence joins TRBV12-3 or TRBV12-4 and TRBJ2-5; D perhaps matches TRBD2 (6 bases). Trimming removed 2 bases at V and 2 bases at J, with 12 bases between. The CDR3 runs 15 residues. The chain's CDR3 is CASSLSRSGQETQYF. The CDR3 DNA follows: TGTGCCAGCAGTTTAAGCCGTAGCGGTCAAGAGACCCAGTACTTC.

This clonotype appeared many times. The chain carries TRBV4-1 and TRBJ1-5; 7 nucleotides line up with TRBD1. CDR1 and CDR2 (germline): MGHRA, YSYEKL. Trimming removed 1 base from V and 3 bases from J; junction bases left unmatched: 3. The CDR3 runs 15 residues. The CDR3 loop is CASSQGGQPNQPQHF. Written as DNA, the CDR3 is TGCGCCAGCAGCCAAGGGGGACAGCCCAATCAGCCCCAGCATTTT.

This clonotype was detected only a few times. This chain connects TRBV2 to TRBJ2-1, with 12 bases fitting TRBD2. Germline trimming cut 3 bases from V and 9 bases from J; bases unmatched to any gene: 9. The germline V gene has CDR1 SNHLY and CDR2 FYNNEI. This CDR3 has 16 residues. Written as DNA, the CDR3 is TGTGCCAGCAGTGAGGAGACTAGCGGGGGAGGGGGTGAGCAGTTCTTC. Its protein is CASSEETSGGGGEQFF.

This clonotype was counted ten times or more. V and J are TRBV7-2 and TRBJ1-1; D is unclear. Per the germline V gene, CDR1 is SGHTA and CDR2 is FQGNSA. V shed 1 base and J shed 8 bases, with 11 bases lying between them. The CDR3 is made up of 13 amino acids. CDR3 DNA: TGTGCCAGCAGCTTAGAGGCAGGCCGAGAAGCTTTCTTT. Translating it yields CASSLEAGREAFF. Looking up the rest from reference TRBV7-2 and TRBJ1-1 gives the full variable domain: GAGVSQSPSNKVTEKGKDVELRCDPISGHTALYWYRQSLGQGLEFLIYFQGNSAPDKSGLPSDRFSAERTGGSVSTLTIQRTQQEDSAVYLCASSLEAGREAFFGQGTRLTVV.

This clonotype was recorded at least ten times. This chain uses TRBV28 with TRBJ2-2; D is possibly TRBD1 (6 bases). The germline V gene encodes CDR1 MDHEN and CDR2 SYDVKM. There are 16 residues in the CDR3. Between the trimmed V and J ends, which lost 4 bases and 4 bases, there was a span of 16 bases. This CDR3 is CASSSQGHLTTGELFF. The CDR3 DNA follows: TGTGCCAGCAGTTCCCAGGGACACCTTACCACCGGGGAGCTGTTTTTT. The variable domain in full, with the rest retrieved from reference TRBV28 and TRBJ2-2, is DVKVTQSSRYLVKRTGEKVFLECVQDMDHENMFWYRQDPGLGLRLIYFSYDVKMKEKGDIPEGYSVSREKKERFSLILESASTNQTSMYLCASSSQGHLTTGELFFGEGSRLTVL.

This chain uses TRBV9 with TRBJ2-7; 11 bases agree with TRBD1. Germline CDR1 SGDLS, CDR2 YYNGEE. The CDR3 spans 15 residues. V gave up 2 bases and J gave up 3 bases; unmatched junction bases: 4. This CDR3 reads CASSVGTGGNYEQYF. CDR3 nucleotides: TGTGCCAGCAGCGTCGGGACAGGGGGTAACTACGAGCAGTACTTC.